The 26 T cell receptor beta chains in this list originate from one sample, sequenced in a study of blood T cells in healthy people across ages. A J-beta primer mix and a sample-barcoded 5' primer were used in a second PCR of about 6 to 12 cycles. Using its own MiXCR run on the 5' RACE reads, TCRdb lists one record per CDR3 protein. The sample has fewer than 1,200,000 distinct CDR3 sequences; around 27% are singletons. The same data also contributed to another study, on T cells of mothers and their children.

Sequenced: blood. These receptor sequences come from a girl aged 2-10 years in good health.

The rearrangement joins TRBV15 to TRBJ1-1; maybe TRBD1 (5 bases). Looked up from germline, CDR1 is LNHNV and CDR2 is YYDKDF (reference sequence). The CDR3 is 13 residues long. Trimming cost V 4 bases and J 6 bases, with 12 bases left between them. CDR3 loop: CATSTTQGAEAFF. Here the CDR3 DNA reads TGTGCCACCAGCACCACCCAGGGAGCTGAAGCTTTCTTT.

The table lists this clonotype with a few counts. The J gene is TRBJ1-1, the V gene TRBV5-1, with D hard to call. The germline V gene has CDR1 SGHRS and CDR2 YFSETQ. This CDR3 is 12 amino acids long. Trimming removed 0 bases from V and 7 bases from J, with 7 bases in between. This CDR3 is CASSLEADEAFF. Written as DNA, the CDR3 is TGCGCCAGCAGCTTGGAGGCGGATGAAGCTTTCTTT.

The chain couples TRBV6-1 to TRBJ2-1; TRBD2 is a possible D gene (6 bases). Trimming took off 4 bases at V and 2 bases at J, with 12 bases between the two ends. From germline, CDR1 is MNHNS and CDR2 SASEGT. The CDR3 totals 15 residues. The chain's CDR3 is CASSVYGRTYNEQFF. CDR3 sequence (DNA): TGTGCCAGCAGTGTGTACGGGAGAACCTACAATGAGCAGTTCTTC.

The chain recombines TRBV6-1 with TRBJ1-5; D is unclear. V shed 3 bases and J shed 0 bases, with 12 bases lying between them. From germline, CDR1 is MNHNS and CDR2 SASEGT. The CDR3 runs 16 residues. The DNA for the CDR3 is TGTGCCAGCAGTGACCCAGAGGGAATTAGCAATCAGCCCCAGCATTTT. Translating gives CASSDPEGISNQPQHF.

This clonotype showed up just a few times. The CDR3 reads CASSWAGGPNTEAFF. For the CDR3, the DNA is TGCGCCAGCAGCTGGGCGGGGGGACCGAACACTGAAGCTTTCTTT. V and J are TRBV5-1 and TRBJ1-1; D is perhaps TRBD1 (5 bases). This CDR3 contains 15 residues. CDR1 is SGHRS and CDR2 is YFSETQ in the germline V gene. V dropped 3 bases and J dropped 1 base, with 13 bases sitting between them.

The chain has TRBV4-3 and TRBJ2-3; no firm D call. The CDR3 extends over 17 amino acids. Looked up from germline, CDR1 is LGHNA and CDR2 is YSLEER. Trimming pared 0 bases from V and 2 bases from J, leaving 15 bases between. The CDR3 bases are TGCGCCAGCAGCCAAGATTTTCAGGTTCTCCACACAGATACGCAGTATTTT. This encodes CASSQDFQVLHTDTQYF.

This clonotype was found a few times. The rearrangement uses TRBV12-3 or TRBV12-4 and TRBJ1-1, with D hard to call. V was trimmed by 4 bases and J by 1 base, leaving 13 bases between them. CDR3 size: 15 residues. The CDR3 DNA reads TGTGCCAGCAGTTCGACGGACGCAGAGAACACTGAAGCTTTCTTT. Translating gives CASSSTDAENTEAFF.

This rearrangement joins TRBV29-1 to TRBJ2-5; the match to TRBD2 covers 14 bases. The V and J ends lost 6 bases and 5 bases, in that order; junction bases with no gene match: 5. Per the germline V gene, CDR1 is SQVTM and CDR2 is ANQGSEA. CDR3 length: 14 amino acids. The CDR3 here is CSVATSGRAETQYF. The CDR3 nucleotides are TGCAGCGTAGCGACTAGCGGGAGGGCGGAGACCCAGTACTTC.

The chain uses TRBV7-9 and TRBJ2-1, with 7 positions matching TRBD1. The CDR3 sequence is 15 residues long. The germline CDR1 and CDR2 sequences are SEHNR and FQNEAQ (reference sequence). V lost 5 bases to trimming and J lost 3 bases; unmatched junction nucleotides: 7. CDR3 protein: CASSDPGQIYNEQFF. CDR3 bases: TGTGCCAGCAGCGATCCGGGACAGATCTACAATGAGCAGTTCTTC.

This clonotype showed up just a few times. The V call is TRBV7-8, the J call TRBJ2-1, with 11 bases aligning to TRBD2. In germline, CDR1 is SGHVS, CDR2 FQNEAQ. This CDR3 comprises 17 residues. The J segment lost 3 bases and the V segment lost 5 bases, leaving 9 bases of the junction unmatched. The DNA for the CDR3 is TGTGCCAGCAGCCATCTAGCGGGAGGCAGGTTCTACAATGAGCAGTTCTTC. It translates to CASSHLAGGRFYNEQFF. Complete variable domain (other parts from reference TRBV7-8 and TRBJ2-1): GAGVSQSPRYKVAKRGQDVALRCDPISGHVSLFWYQQALGQGPEFLTYFQNEAQLDKSGLPSDRFFAERPEGSVSTLKIQRTQQEDSAVYLCASSHLAGGRFYNEQFFGPGTRLTVL.

This chain joins TRBV2 and TRBJ2-1; TRBD1 aligns across 8 bases. Trimming took 4 bases from V and 2 from J; bases not matched to a gene: 4. Germline V gives CDR1 SNHLY, CDR2 FYNNEI. The length of the CDR3 is 15 residues. The CDR3 protein is CASSVNRGTYNEQFF. CDR3 sequence (DNA): TGTGCCAGCAGTGTTAACAGGGGGACCTACAATGAGCAGTTCTTC.

The V call is TRBV5-1, the J call TRBJ2-5; a possible D gene is TRBD1 (7 bases). The J call could be wrong; TRBJ2-1 is a better fit for the DNA end. This CDR3 spans 14 amino acids. The germline CDR1 and CDR2 sequences are SGHRS and YFSETQ. DNA for the CDR3: TGCGCCAGCAGCTTGGGGAACCAGGGGGGTGAGCAGTTCTTC. Protein product: CASSLGNQGGEQFF.

V usage is TRBV6-6 and J usage is TRBJ1-1; D unclear. The CDR3 has 13 residues. CDR1 is MNHNY and CDR2 is SVGAGI in the germline V gene (reference sequence). The V and J ends lost 4 bases and 4 bases respectively, with 10 bases between them. The CDR3 nucleotides read TGTGCCAGCAGTTCAGGAGTACCCACTGAAGCTTTCTTT. This encodes CASSSGVPTEAFF.

This clonotype was seen just once. The chain has TRBV7-2 and TRBJ2-3, with D perhaps TRBD1 (6 bases). The CDR3 totals 17 residues. Germline V gene data show CDR1 as SGHTA and CDR2 as FQGNSA. V lost 1 base, J lost 1 base, and 15 bases lay in between. As DNA, the CDR3 is TGTGCCAGCAGCTTAGTCTGGTGGGACACGGGCACAGATACGCAGTATTTT. Encoded protein: CASSLVWWDTGTDTQYF. Full variable domain (rest looked up from reference TRBV7-2 and TRBJ2-3): GAGVSQSPSNKVTEKGKDVELRCDPISGHTALYWYRQSLGQGLEFLIYFQGNSAPDKSGLPSDRFSAERTGGSVSTLTIQRTQQEDSAVYLCASSLVWWDTGTDTQYFGPGTRLTVL.

The chain employs TRBV27 and TRBJ2-3, with a possible D match to TRBD2 (6 bases). CDR1 is MNHEY, CDR2 SMNVEV, per germline (reference sequence). The ends were cut back, 2 bases at V and 7 bases at J, with 16 bases in the middle. The CDR3 is 15 amino acids. The CDR3 nucleotides read TGTGCCAGCAGTTTAGGGCTAGGGGAGGTGAATACGCAGTATTTT. It encodes CASSLGLGEVNTQYF.

The chain couples TRBV6-6 to TRBJ1-1; 9 positions agree with TRBD1. Trimming cost V 5 bases and J 1 base; bases outside gene matches: 11. This CDR3 has 17 amino acids. Germline loops: CDR1 MNHNY, CDR2 SVGAGI (reference sequence). CDR3 DNA sequence: TGTGCCAGCAGTGCCTCGGGACAGGGCCTGAGGAACACTGAAGCTTTCTTT. This sequence encodes CASSASGQGLRNTEAFF.

This chain links TRBV7-2 with TRBJ1-2; D gene uncertain. Trimming cost V 2 bases and J 8 bases, with 9 bases left between them. Looked up from germline, CDR1 is SGHTA and CDR2 is FQGNSA. The CDR3 is 12 residues long. The CDR3 region is CASSLLTGGYTF. CDR3 sequence (DNA): TGTGCCAGCAGCTTACTGACGGGCGGCTACACCTTC.

The chain recombines TRBV28 with TRBJ2-2; D is unresolved. The CDR3 is made up of 15 amino acids. V was pared by 3 bases and J by 7 bases, with 15 bases between. Looked up from germline, CDR1 is MDHEN and CDR2 is SYDVKM. The CDR3, as DNA: TGTGCCAGCAGTTTTAGAGATGGCTTTGTCGGGGAGCTGTTTTTT. Residues: CASSFRDGFVGELFF. The full variable domain, its missing parts supplied by reference TRBV28 and TRBJ2-2, is DVKVTQSSRYLVKRTGEKVFLECVQDMDHENMFWYRQDPGLGLRLIYFSYDVKMKEKGDIPEGYSVSREKKERFSLILESASTNQTSMYLCASSFRDGFVGELFFGEGSRLTVL.

This clonotype showed up just a few times. The chain joins TRBV20-1 to TRBJ2-3; D remains unclear. Trimming removed 0 bases at V and 1 base at J, with 11 bases between. CDR1 is DFQATT and CDR2 is SNEGSKA in the germline V gene (reference sequence). The CDR3 is made up of 15 amino acids. The CDR3 region is CSARDPGSGTDTQYF. Here the CDR3 DNA reads TGCAGTGCTAGAGATCCAGGATCGGGCACAGATACGCAGTATTTT.

This clonotype occurred a few times. V usage is TRBV7-3 and J usage is TRBJ1-1, with D tentatively TRBD1 (5 bases). Deletions cut 4 bases from V and 6 bases from J, with 15 bases between. The CDR3 length is 14 residues. Germline values: CDR1 SGHTA, CDR2 FQGTGA. This chain's CDR3 is CASSSQGRDSEAFF. Written as DNA, the CDR3 is TGTGCCAGCAGCTCCCAGGGACGGGATTCTGAAGCTTTCTTT.

In the case of this clonotype: This likely comes from a read error, as the CDR3 has no conserved phenylalanine or tryptophan at its end. This rearrangement joins TRBV29-1 to TRBJ2-5; the D gene is possibly TRBD1 (6 bases). The V gene lost 7 bases and the J gene lost 7 bases, with 16 bases spanning the gap. The CDR3 is made up of 12 amino acids. In germline, CDR1 is SQVTM, CDR2 ANQGSEA. CDR3 nucleotide sequence: TGCAGCGCCGTGACAGGAGAAGTGACCCAGTACCTC. Its protein is CSAVTGEVTQYL.

V and J are TRBV20-1 and TRBJ2-5, with D perhaps TRBD1 or TRBD2 (5 bases each). Germline CDR1 and CDR2: DFQATT and SNEGSKA (reference sequence). The CDR3 length is 18 residues. V was cut by 1 base and J by 4 bases, with 25 bases left in between. The CDR3 spells CSARVTGRGPGGGETQYF. In nucleotides, the CDR3 is TGCAGTGCTAGAGTTACCGGTCGAGGGCCGGGTGGGGGAGAGACCCAGTACTTC.

The V gene is TRBV5-1, the J gene TRBJ2-2; D is ambiguous. The length of the CDR3 is 16 residues. Looked up from germline, CDR1 is SGHRS and CDR2 is YFSETQ. V lost 2 bases and J 0 bases, leaving 11 bases between the germline ends. This CDR3 is CASSFNGRSNTGELFF. DNA of the CDR3: TGCGCCAGCAGCTTTAACGGTCGATCGAACACCGGGGAGCTGTTTTTT.

This clonotype was counted only a few times. This sequence joins TRBV14 and TRBJ2-7; the D gene is possibly TRBD1 (6 bases). V lost 4 bases and J lost 2, with 18 bases in between. Germline-derived CDR1 and CDR2 are SGHDN and FVKESK. This CDR3 comprises 16 residues. The CDR3 DNA follows: TGTGCCAGCAGCCCCCTTAGACAGGCTGGGACCTACGAGCAGTACTTC. Residues: CASSPLRQAGTYEQYF.

This clonotype was counted between two and nine times. The chain is built from TRBV4-1 and TRBJ2-4, with TRBD2 identical over 11 bases. The CDR3 has 17 residues. The V and J ends lost 4 bases and 2 bases, in that order; junction bases with no gene match: 7. Germline V gene data show CDR1 as MGHRA and CDR2 as YSYEKL. CDR3 in amino acids: CASSPIAGGPSKNIQYF. The DNA of the CDR3 is TGCGCCAGCAGCCCGATAGCGGGAGGGCCGTCCAAAAACATTCAGTACTTC.

The chain carries TRBV29-1 and TRBJ2-7, with D perhaps assigned TRBD1 or TRBD2 (5 bases each). Trimming took off 7 bases at V and 9 bases at J, with 22 bases between the two ends. This CDR3 contains 13 residues. Germline V gene lookup returns CDR1 SQVTM and CDR2 ANQGSEA. The CDR3 protein is CSAAEGTLIGQYF. CDR3 DNA: TGCAGCGCCGCGGAAGGGACCCTCATCGGGCAGTACTTC.